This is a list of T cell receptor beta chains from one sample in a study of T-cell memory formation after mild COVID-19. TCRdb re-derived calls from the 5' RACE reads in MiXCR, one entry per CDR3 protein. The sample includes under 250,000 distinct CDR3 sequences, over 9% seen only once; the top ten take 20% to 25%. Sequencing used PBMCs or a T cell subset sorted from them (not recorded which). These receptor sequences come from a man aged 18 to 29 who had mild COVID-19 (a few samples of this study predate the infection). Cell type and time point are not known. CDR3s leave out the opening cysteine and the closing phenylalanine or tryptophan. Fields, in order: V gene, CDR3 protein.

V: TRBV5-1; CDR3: ASSSWGRMNTEAF
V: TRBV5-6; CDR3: ASSSGLLRDEQY
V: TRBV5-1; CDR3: ASRASEGPQH
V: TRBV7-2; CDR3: ASSRLAGGDSTDTQY
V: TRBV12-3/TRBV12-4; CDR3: ASSRVRDYEQY
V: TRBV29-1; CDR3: SVRAGAENEKLY
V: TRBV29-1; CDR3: SGIGTSAGELF
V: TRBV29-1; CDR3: SANLAGKGDTQY
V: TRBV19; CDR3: ASSIDVQSSYEQY
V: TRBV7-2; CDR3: ASSPSRAVETQY
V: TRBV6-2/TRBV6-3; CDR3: ASSFPTSGGRTVHEQF
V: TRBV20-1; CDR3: SARDKRGSYGYT
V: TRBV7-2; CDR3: ASARRGSAGKDNEQF
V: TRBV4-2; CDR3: ASSQDQYVSYNEQF
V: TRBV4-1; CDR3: ASSGLGTGQETQY
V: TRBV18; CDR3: ASSPARISYEQY
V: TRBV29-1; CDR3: SVDPWDTQY
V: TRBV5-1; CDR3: ASSDLRAAESPLH
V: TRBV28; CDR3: ASSRTSTRY